The 18 T cell receptor beta chains below come from one sample, sequenced in a study of cytomegalovirus exposure and HLA in healthy donors. PCR primers comprised 60 Vbeta and 13 Jbeta primers. Repertoires were generated with immunoSEQ multiplex PCR, while TCRdb's copy carries only in-frame clones and drops some. Of about 92,000 clones listed, about four fifths are singletons. The sequenced sample was PBMCs. The receptors here all came from a woman aged 18-30 years in good health and CMV-seropositive.

This chain joins TRBV28 and TRBJ2-6; no clear D. The V end lost 2 bases, the J end lost 4 bases, and 9 bases lay between the germline ends. The CDR3 is 15 amino acids. Germline loops: CDR1 MDHEN, CDR2 SYDVKM. CDR3 amino acids: CASSLATLGANVLTF. The CDR3 bases are TGTGCCAGCAGTTTAGCTACTCTCGGGGCCAACGTCCTGACTTTC.

The rearrangement links TRBV7-9 to TRBJ2-3, with TRBD2 matching over 9 bases. Trimming removed 5 bases from V and 3 bases from J; junction bases left unmatched: 3. Germline CDR1 reads SEHNR; CDR2 reads FQNEAQ (reference sequence). The CDR3 loop spans 14 amino acids. The CDR3: CASSRLAGTDTQYF. As DNA, the CDR3 is TGTGCCAGCAGCCGCCTAGCGGGGACAGATACGCAGTATTTT.

This clone was seen more than once but under ten times. The gene calls are TRBV7-9 and TRBJ1-2; D gene unclear. The CDR3 covers 14 residues. CDR1 and CDR2 from the germline V gene are SEHNR and FQNEAQ (reference sequence). V lost 5 bases and J lost 8, with 18 bases in between. CDR3 nucleotides: TGTGCCAGCAGCCGAGGCACGGAACCACAAGGCTACACCTTC. It codes for CASSRGTEPQGYTF.

The chain is built from TRBV5-1 and TRBJ1-1, with D possibly matching TRBD1 (5 bases). CDR3 length equals 15 residues. With 0 bases removed from V and 2 bases from J, the gap between germline ends came to 11 bases. From germline, CDR1 is SGHRS and CDR2 YFSETQ. The CDR3 nucleotides read TGCGCCAGCAGCTTGGCTCGGGGGGGAAACACTGAAGCTTTCTTT. It yields the protein CASSLARGGNTEAFF.

The genes are TRBV6-5 and TRBJ1-5, with D tentatively TRBD1 (5 bases). Germline values: CDR1 MNHEY, CDR2 SVGAGI. The CDR3 loop spans 16 amino acids. Trimming cost V 1 base and J 7 bases, with 17 bases left between them. DNA of the CDR3: TGTGCCAGCAGTTACTTACCACGACAGTCCGGGCAGCCCCAGCATTTT. This translates into CASSYLPRQSGQPQHF.

V usage is TRBV5-1 and J usage is TRBJ2-7, with D possibly TRBD1 on 6 matching bases. Looked up from germline, CDR1 is SGHRS and CDR2 is YFSETQ. The CDR3 totals 14 residues. V lost 4 bases, J lost 1 base, and 12 bases lay in between. The CDR3 DNA follows: TGCGCCAGCAGCATGGGGGCTTCATCCTACGAGCAGTACTTC. It yields the protein CASSMGASSYEQYF.

This chain uses TRBV27 with TRBJ1-1; D is ambiguous. V lost 6 bases, J lost 1 base, and 9 bases lay in between. Germline-derived CDR1 and CDR2 are MNHEY and SMNVEV (reference sequence). The CDR3 has 13 amino acids. The CDR3 sequence is CASREFGNTEAFF. CDR3 bases: TGTGCCAGCAGAGAGTTCGGGAACACTGAAGCTTTCTTT.

V usage is TRBV21-1 and J usage is TRBJ2-7; the D call TRBD2 from the table was never checked on the DNA. TRBV21-1 is a pseudogene. The CDR3 extends over 18 amino acids. DNA for the CDR3: TGTGCCAGCAGCAAGGCCCCTAGCGGGCTATCGAGCCCATACGAGCAGTACTTC. This translates into CASSKAPSGLSSPYEQYF.

The J gene is TRBJ2-1, the V gene TRBV7-9; TRBD2 might be the D (6 bases). This CDR3 is built from 15 residues. The germline V gene has CDR1 SEHNR and CDR2 FQNEAQ (reference sequence). V gave up 4 bases and J gave up 6 bases, with 16 bases separating them. CDR3 nucleotide sequence: TGTGCCAGCAGCTCCCGTCGGGGAGGCGTCAATGAGCAGTTCTTC. Its translation: CASSSRRGGVNEQFF. Filled out from reference TRBV7-9 and TRBJ2-1, the complete variable domain reads DTGVSQNPRHKITKRGQNVTFRCDPISEHNRLYWYRQTLGQGPEFLTYFQNEAQLEKSRLLSDRFSAERPKGSFSTLEIQRTEQGDSAMYLCASSSRRGGVNEQFFGPGTRLTVL.

This chain joins TRBV10-2 and TRBJ1-5, with 7 bases matching TRBD1. The J segment lost 6 bases and the V segment lost 8 bases, leaving 10 bases of the junction unmatched. CDR1 is WSHSY and CDR2 is SAAADI in the germline V gene. The length of the CDR3 is 14 residues. This CDR3 is CASSDRALSQPQHF. Written as DNA, the CDR3 is TGCGCCAGCTCAGACAGGGCTCTAAGTCAGCCCCAGCATTTT.

This chain links TRBV9 with TRBJ1-3, with D tentatively TRBD1 (6 bases). Trimming left V 3 bases short and J 4 bases short, with 20 bases between. In germline, CDR1 is SGDLS, CDR2 YYNGEE. This CDR3 has 17 residues. For the CDR3, the DNA is TGTGCCAGCAGCGAGCGGGACACCAGCCTTCTCGGAAACACCATATATTTT. Amino acid sequence: CASSERDTSLLGNTIYF.

The chain combines TRBV30 with TRBJ1-2; 8 bases map to TRBD1. CDR3 size: 12 residues. With V trimmed by 7 bases and J by 8 bases, 9 bases remained unmatched. Germline-derived CDR1 and CDR2 are GTSNPN and SVGIG (reference sequence). The CDR3 nucleotides read TGTGCCTTAATGCAGGGGGCGCGGGGCTACACCTTC. It is translated as CALMQGARGYTF.

Comments on this clone: A read error may produce the germline difference seen at one junction end. Here the CDR3 reads CASSSQGQEAQYF. Here the CDR3 DNA reads TGCGCCAGCAGCTCGCAGGGTCAAGAGGCCCAGTACTTC. The chain carries TRBV4-1 and TRBJ2-5; possible D gene TRBD1, 5 bases. Germline-derived CDR1 and CDR2 are MGHRA and YSYEKL. The CDR3 is 13 amino acids.

J is TRBJ1-5 and V is TRBV30; D not resolved. The CDR3 is 12 amino acids. Trimming cost V 2 bases and J 2 bases, with 4 bases left between them. Germline V gene data show CDR1 as GTSNPN and CDR2 as SVGIG (reference sequence). This chain's CDR3 is CAWSLGNQPQHF. In DNA, the CDR3 is TGTGCCTGGAGTCTTGGCAATCAGCCCCAGCATTTT.

The gene calls are TRBV6-1 and TRBJ2-3; 9 bases fit TRBD2. The ends lost 7 bases at V and 3 bases at J; junction bases unmatched: 8. The CDR3 length is 15 residues. Per germline, CDR1 MNHNS and CDR2 SASEGT. The CDR3 loop is CASKLAGYGTDTQYF. CDR3 coding DNA: TGTGCCAGCAAACTAGCGGGCTATGGGACAGATACGCAGTATTTT.

This sequence joins TRBV27 and TRBJ2-1, with a possible D match to TRBD1 (7 bases). Germline CDR1 MNHEY, CDR2 SMNVEV (reference sequence). Trimming pared 3 bases from V and 15 bases from J, leaving 18 bases between. This CDR3 contains 13 residues. The CDR3 loop is CASSLWRDSPGFF. For the CDR3, the DNA is TGTGCCAGCAGTTTGTGGAGGGACAGCCCTGGGTTCTTC.

V is TRBV6-6 and J is TRBJ1-1; D is ambiguous. Trimming left V 5 bases short and J 1 base short, with 14 bases between. Germline values: CDR1 MNHNY, CDR2 SVGAGI (reference sequence). The CDR3 is 15 amino acids. CDR3 DNA sequence: TGTGCCAGCAGTAAACGACAAGGCCCGAACACTGAAGCTTTCTTT. It translates to CASSKRQGPNTEAFF.

J is TRBJ2-7 and V is TRBV5-4; maybe TRBD1 (6 bases). The V end was cut by 1 base, the J end by 0 bases, with 14 bases between. The germline gives CDR1 SGHNT, CDR2 YYREEE (reference sequence). CDR3 length: 16 amino acids. DNA for the CDR3: TGTGCCAGCAGCTTGATTGGCAGGGGAGCCTCCTACGAGCAGTACTTC. It specifies CASSLIGRGASYEQYF.